This T cell receptor (beta chain) emerged from a study of PD-1 blockade in classical Hodgkin lymphoma. Study details: Patients were given intravenous nivolumab, 3 mg/kg, every 2 weeks. Regarding the study as a whole: TCR diversity at baseline was reported to be reduced in newly diagnosed patients relative to healthy donors. Individuals who commenced nivolumab within less than 1 year of ASCT were excluded. Compared with baseline, CD4+ but not CD8+ TCR diversity had risen significantly by C4D1.

V was pared by 5 bases and J by 0 bases, with 23 bases between. This CDR3 is 19 amino acids long. Patients all relapsed after autologous stem cell transplantation, and there was variation in brentuximab vedotin exposure. Sequencing was performed with immunoSEQ multiplex PCR; in TCRdb, only in-frame clones are kept and a portion is missing. The data contain around 45,000 clones, approximately 70% of them seen just once; the ten biggest clones take up 2.5% to 3.5%. As regards this clone: What it recognizes is unknown.

The receptor was isolated from a human donor with classical Hodgkin lymphoma. The chain uses TRBV23-1 and TRBJ2-4, with D uncertain. TRBV23-1 is assigned to the ORF class and has an uncertain function. Sequenced material: peripheral blood mononuclear cells (PBMCs), taken before the second cycle of nivolumab. In nucleotides, the CDR3 is TGCGCCAGCAGTGGCCCACGAGAAGACGGAGCCTTAGCCAAAAACATTCAGTACTTC. It translates to CASSGPREDGALAKNIQYF.